This TCR beta chain was observed in a study of monozygotic twins with inflammatory bowel disease. Study conclusions and caveats: IBD patients shared fewer clonotypes with other individuals than healthy twins, especially patients with disease activity signs. IBD patients had lower TCRbeta diversity (inverse Simpson) than healthy co-twins. Added variability in patient repertoires may stem from differing immunosuppressive treatments.

The UMIs contained a 6-nucleotide sample barcode. They were added by template switching during cDNA synthesis. TCRdb re-called the 5' RACE reads; one entry per CDR3 protein, DNA not given. Recorded for this sample: some 400,000 distinct CDR3 sequences. Note on this clonotype: Its antigen is unidentified.

CDR3 length: 14 amino acids. The germline V gene has CDR1 ENHRY and CDR2 SYGVKD. The sequencing input was blood. The chain carries TRBV10-3 and TRBJ1-2; checking the TCRdb D call of TRBD1 is not possible without DNA. The receptor was isolated from a human donor with ulcerative colitis or Crohn's disease, or a healthy co-twin of an affected twin (not recorded which). The CDR3 spells CAISELTGAYGYTF.